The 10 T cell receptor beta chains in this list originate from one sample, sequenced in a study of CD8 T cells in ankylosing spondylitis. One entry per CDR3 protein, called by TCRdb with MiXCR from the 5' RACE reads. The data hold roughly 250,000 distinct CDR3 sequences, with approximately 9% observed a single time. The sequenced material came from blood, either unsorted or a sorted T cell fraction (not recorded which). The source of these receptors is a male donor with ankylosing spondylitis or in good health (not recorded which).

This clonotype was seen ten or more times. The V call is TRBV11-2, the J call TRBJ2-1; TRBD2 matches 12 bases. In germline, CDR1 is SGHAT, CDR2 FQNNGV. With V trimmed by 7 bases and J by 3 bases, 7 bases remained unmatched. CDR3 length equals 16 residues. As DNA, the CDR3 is TGTGCCAGCACCCCTCGACTAGCGGGAGTCTACAATGAGCAGTTCTTC. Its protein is CASTPRLAGVYNEQFF. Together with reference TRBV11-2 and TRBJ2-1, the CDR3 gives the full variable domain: EAGVAQSPRYKIIEKRQSVAFWCNPISGHATLYWYQQILGQGPKLLIQFQNNGVVDDSQLPKDRFSAERLKGVDSTLKIQPAKLEDSAVYLCASTPRLAGVYNEQFFGPGTRLTVL.

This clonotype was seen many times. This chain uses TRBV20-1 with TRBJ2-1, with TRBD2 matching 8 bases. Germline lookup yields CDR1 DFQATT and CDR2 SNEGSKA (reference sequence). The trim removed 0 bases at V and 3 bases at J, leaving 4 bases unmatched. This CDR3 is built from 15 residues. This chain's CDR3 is CSARDTGLDYNEQFF. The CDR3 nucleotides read TGCAGTGCTAGAGATACGGGACTAGACTACAATGAGCAGTTCTTC.

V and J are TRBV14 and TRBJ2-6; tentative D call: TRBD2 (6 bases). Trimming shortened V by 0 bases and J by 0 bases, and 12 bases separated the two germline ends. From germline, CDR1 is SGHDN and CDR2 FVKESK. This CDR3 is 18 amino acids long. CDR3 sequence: CASSQDWEDGSGANVLTF. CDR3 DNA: TGTGCCAGCAGCCAAGATTGGGAGGACGGCTCTGGGGCCAACGTCCTGACTTTC.

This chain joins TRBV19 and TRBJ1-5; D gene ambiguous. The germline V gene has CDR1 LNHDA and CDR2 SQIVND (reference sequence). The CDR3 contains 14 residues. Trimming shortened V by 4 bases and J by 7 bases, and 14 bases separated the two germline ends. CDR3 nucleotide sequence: TGTGCCAGTAGTACGGGGTCCCGAGCACAGCCCCAGCATTTT. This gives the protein CASSTGSRAQPQHF.

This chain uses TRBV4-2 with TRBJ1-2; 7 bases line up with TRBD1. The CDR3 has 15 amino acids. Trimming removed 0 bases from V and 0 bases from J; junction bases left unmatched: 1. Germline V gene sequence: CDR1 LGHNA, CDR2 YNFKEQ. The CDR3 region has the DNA TGTGCCAGCAGCCAAGACACAGGGGCTAACTATGGCTACACCTTC. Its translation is CASSQDTGANYGYTF.

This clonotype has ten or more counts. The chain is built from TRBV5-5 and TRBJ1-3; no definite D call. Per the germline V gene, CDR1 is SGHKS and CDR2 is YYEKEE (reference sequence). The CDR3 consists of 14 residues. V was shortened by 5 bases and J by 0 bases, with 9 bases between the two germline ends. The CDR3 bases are TGTGCCAGCAGACCCTGGCTCTCTGGAAACACCATATATTTT. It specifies CASRPWLSGNTIYF.

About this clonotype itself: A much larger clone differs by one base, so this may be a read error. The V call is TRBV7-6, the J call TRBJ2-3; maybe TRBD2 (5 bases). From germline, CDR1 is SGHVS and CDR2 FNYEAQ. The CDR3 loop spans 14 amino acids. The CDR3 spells CASSLVGVSDTRYF. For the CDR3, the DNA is TGTGCCAGCAGCTTAGTCGGGGTTAGTGATACGCGGTATTTT.

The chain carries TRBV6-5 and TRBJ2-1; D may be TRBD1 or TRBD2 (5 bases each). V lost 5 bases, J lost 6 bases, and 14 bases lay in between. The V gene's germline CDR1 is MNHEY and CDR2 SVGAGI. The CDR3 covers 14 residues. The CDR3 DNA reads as TGTGCCAGCAGTACTAGAGCTGGGGGCAATGAGCAGTTCTTC. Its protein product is CASSTRAGGNEQFF.

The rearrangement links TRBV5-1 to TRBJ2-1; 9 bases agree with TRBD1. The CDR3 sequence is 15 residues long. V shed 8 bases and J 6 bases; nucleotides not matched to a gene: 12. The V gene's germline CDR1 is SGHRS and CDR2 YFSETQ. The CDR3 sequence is CASSSKPTGGNEQFF. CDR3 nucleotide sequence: TGCGCCAGTAGTTCCAAACCGACAGGGGGCAATGAGCAGTTCTTC. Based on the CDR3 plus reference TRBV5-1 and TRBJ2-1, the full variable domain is KAGVTQTPRYLIKTRGQQVTLSCSPISGHRSVSWYQQTPGQGLQFLFEYFSETQRNKGNFPGRFSGRQFSNSRSEMNVSTLELGDSALYLCASSSKPTGGNEQFFGPGTRLTVL.

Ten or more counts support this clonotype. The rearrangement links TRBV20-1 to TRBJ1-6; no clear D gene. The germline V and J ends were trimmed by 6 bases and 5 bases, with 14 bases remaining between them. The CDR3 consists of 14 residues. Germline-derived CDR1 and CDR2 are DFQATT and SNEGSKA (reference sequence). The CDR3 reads CSATPTTDNSPLHF. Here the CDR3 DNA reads TGCAGTGCCACCCCCACAACAGATAATTCACCCCTCCACTTT.